This T cell receptor (beta chain) was sequenced for a study of cytomegalovirus exposure and HLA in healthy donors. Study results and caveats: There were some 150 TCR beta chains listed as cytomegalovirus-associated.

The CDR3 totals 14 residues. Trimming at V came to 4 bases and at J to 4 bases, leaving 6 bases not matched to a gene. Looked up from germline, CDR1 is SGHNT and CDR2 is YYREEE (reference sequence). Both 60 Vbeta primers and 13 Jbeta primers went into the PCR. In the original analysis: A later analysis tallied approximately 87 million unique TCR beta chains, approximately 11 million of them shared. Profiling relied on immunoSEQ multiplex PCR, and the TCRdb table lists in-frame clones only, not all of them. The DNA was the basis for D and trimming; V, J and clone size are from that table. The table lists hundreds of thousands of clones, around 80% of them singletons. Concerning this clone: Antigen unknown.

This TCR was recovered from a boy between 5 and 17 years old in good health and CMV-seronegative. The chain carries TRBV5-4 and TRBJ2-7, with 9 bases matching TRBD1. Specimen: PBMCs. CDR3 bases: TGTGCCAGCAGCCTTCGGACAGGGGTGTACGAGCAGTACTTC. Translating it yields CASSLRTGVYEQYF.